Shown below are 9 T cell receptor beta chains from a single sample sequenced in a study of T cell changes during pregnancy in multiple sclerosis. Some clones are missing from TCRdb's copy, which holds only in-frame ones; the method was immunoSEQ multiplex PCR. The data show about 67,000 clones, more than 90% seen once. This material consisted of peripheral blood, taken in the first trimester of pregnancy. The source of these receptors is a female donor with multiple sclerosis, enrolled in a pregnancy study.

In its sample, this clone was seen once. This chain links TRBV6-5 with TRBJ2-7; 10 nucleotides match TRBD2. The V and J ends lost 7 bases and 5 bases, in that order; junction bases with no gene match: 8. The CDR3 is 14 residues long. Germline CDR1 and CDR2: MNHEY and SVGAGI. This chain's CDR3 is CASKWTGTSDEQYF. The DNA of the CDR3 is TGTGCCAGCAAATGGACCGGGACTAGCGACGAGCAGTACTTC.

The genes are TRBV6-1 and TRBJ2-3; TRBD2 might be the D (6 bases). The CDR3 totals 18 residues. V was shortened by 1 base and J by 0 bases, with 17 bases between the two germline ends. CDR1 is MNHNS and CDR2 is SASEGT in the germline V gene. The CDR3 sequence: CASSEGRLGLSSTDTQYF. The CDR3 nucleotides read TGTGCCAGCAGTGAAGGTAGGCTGGGACTCTCTAGCACAGATACGCAGTATTTT.

The V and J genes are TRBV19 and TRBJ2-2; 7 bases line up with TRBD1. Germline CDR1 LNHDA, CDR2 SQIVND (reference sequence). V gave up 3 bases and J gave up 5 bases; unmatched junction bases: 3. CDR3 length equals 14 residues. The CDR3 DNA reads as TGTGCCAGTAGTATTCGACAGGGAACCGGGGAGCTGTTTTTT. This sequence encodes CASSIRQGTGELFF.

The genes are TRBV19 and TRBJ2-2, with TRBD1 identical over 10 bases. The CDR3 spans 17 residues. The trim removed 5 bases at V and 4 bases at J, leaving 10 bases unmatched. CDR1 LNHDA and CDR2 SQIVND come from the germline V gene (reference sequence). CDR3 residues: CASSPNFRDRGTGELFF. CDR3 in DNA: TGTGCCAGTAGTCCCAACTTCCGGGACAGGGGCACCGGGGAGCTGTTTTTT. The complete variable domain, with remaining parts taken from reference TRBV19 and TRBJ2-2, reads DGGITQSPKYLFRKEGQNVTLSCEQNLNHDAMYWYRQDPGQGLRLIYYSQIVNDFQKGDIAEGYSVSREKKESFPLTVTSAQKNPTAFYLCASSPNFRDRGTGELFFGEGSRLTVL.

The chain uses TRBV5-1 and TRBJ1-6, with TRBD1 identical over 11 bases. V dropped 2 bases and J dropped 7; count of bases not matched to a gene: 2. The CDR3 sequence is 15 residues long. Germline CDR1 SGHRS, CDR2 YFSETQ. CDR3 amino acids: CASSFGDRGNSPLHF. In nucleotides, the CDR3 is TGCGCCAGCAGCTTCGGGGACAGGGGGAATTCACCCCTCCACTTT.

The chain uses TRBV5-1 and TRBJ2-2, with TRBD2 identical over 10 bases. After removal of 4 bases from V and 4 bases from J, the junction contained 7 bases not matched to a gene. The CDR3 consists of 16 residues. In germline, CDR1 is SGHRS, CDR2 YFSETQ. Here the CDR3 DNA reads TGCGCCAGCAGCCCCAGCGGGGGGGCATTCACCGGGGAGCTGTTTTTT. It encodes CASSPSGGAFTGELFF.

The gene calls are TRBV28 and TRBJ2-1, with D perhaps TRBD2 (6 bases). V was clipped by 5 bases and J by 10 bases, with 12 bases between them. CDR3 length equals 12 residues. Per germline, CDR1 MDHEN and CDR2 SYDVKM. The CDR3 protein is CASSVGRDEQFF. The CDR3 DNA reads TGTGCCAGCAGTGTAGGGCGGGACGAGCAGTTCTTC.

V gene TRBV11-2 combines with J gene TRBJ2-5; D is undetermined. Trimming took 1 base from V and 5 from J, leaving 11 bases between them. CDR3 length equals 14 residues. CDR1 is SGHAT and CDR2 is FQNNGV in the germline V gene. The CDR3: CASSLAPSRETQYF. Here the CDR3 DNA reads TGTGCCAGCAGCTTAGCCCCCTCACGGGAGACCCAGTACTTC.

The CDR3 region is CASSQAGSPGEQYF. DNA of the CDR3: TGTGCCAGCAGCCAAGCGGGATCCCCAGGAGAGCAGTACTTC. The gene calls are TRBV6-6 and TRBJ2-7; 7 nucleotides line up with TRBD2. With V trimmed by 6 bases and J by 7 bases, 12 bases remained unmatched. Germline V gene lookup returns CDR1 MNHNY and CDR2 SVGAGI (reference sequence). The CDR3 has 14 residues.